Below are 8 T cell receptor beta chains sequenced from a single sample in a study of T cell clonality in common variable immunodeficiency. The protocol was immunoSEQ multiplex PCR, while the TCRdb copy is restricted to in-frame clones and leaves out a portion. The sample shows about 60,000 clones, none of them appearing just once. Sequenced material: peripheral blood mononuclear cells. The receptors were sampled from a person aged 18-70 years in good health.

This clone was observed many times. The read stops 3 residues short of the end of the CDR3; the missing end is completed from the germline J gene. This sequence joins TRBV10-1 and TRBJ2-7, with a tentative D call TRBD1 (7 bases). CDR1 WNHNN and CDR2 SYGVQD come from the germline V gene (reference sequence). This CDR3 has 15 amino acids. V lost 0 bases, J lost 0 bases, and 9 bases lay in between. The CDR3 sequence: CASSESRDSSYEQYF. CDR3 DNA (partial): TGCGCCAGCAGTGAGTCGCGGGACAGCTCCTACGAG.

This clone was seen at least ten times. The DNA read from the CDR3 is TGTGCCAGCAGCCACTTGCCTTGGACAACGATGAACACTGAA. This codes for CASSHLPWTTMNTE. The whole CDR3 sequence is CASSHLPWTTMNTEAFF. The J gene is TRBJ1-1, the V gene TRBV14; perhaps TRBD1 as D (5 bases). The read ends 3 residues before the CDR3 terminus; that terminus is restored from the germline J gene. Trimming took off 3 bases at V and 0 bases at J, with 17 bases between the two ends. This CDR3 is built from 17 residues. CDR1 and CDR2 (germline): SGHDN, FVKESK.

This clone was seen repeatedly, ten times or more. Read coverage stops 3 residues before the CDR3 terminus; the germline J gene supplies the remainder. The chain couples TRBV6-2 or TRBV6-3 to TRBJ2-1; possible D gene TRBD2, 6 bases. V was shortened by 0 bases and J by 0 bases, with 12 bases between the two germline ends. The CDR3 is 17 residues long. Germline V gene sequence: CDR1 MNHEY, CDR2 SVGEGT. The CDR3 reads CASSYSEGLNSYNEQFF. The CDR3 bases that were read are TGTGCCAGCAGTTACTCGGAGGGCCTCAACTCCTACAATGAG.

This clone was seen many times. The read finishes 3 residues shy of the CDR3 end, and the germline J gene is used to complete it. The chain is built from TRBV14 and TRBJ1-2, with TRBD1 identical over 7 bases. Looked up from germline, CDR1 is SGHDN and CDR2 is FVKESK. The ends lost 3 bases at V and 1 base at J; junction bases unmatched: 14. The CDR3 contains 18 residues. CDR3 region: CASSQRNRDREHNYGYTF. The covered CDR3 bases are TGTGCCAGCAGCCAGAGAAACCGGGACAGAGAACATAACTATGGC.

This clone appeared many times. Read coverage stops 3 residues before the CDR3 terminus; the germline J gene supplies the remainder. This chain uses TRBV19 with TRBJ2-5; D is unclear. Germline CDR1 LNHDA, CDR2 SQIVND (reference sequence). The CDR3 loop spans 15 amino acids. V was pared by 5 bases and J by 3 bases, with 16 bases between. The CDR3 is CASSPSLGLEETQYF. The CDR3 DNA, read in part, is TGTGCCAGTAGTCCGAGTTTGGGCTTAGAAGAGACC.

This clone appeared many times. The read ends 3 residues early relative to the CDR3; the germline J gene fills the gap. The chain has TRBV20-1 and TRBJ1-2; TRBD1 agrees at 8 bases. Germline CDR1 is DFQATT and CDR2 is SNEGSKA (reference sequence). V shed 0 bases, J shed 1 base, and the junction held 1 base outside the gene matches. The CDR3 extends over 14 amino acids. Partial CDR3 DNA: TGCAGTGCTAGAGATGACAGGGGTAACTATGGC. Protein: CSARDDRGNYG. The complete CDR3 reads CSARDDRGNYGYTF.

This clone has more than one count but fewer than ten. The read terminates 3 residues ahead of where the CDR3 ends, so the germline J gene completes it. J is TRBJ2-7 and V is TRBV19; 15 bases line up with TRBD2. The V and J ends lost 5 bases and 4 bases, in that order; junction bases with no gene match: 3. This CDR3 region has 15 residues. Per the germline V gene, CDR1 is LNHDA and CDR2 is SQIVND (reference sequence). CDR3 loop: CASSAGLAGGYEQYF. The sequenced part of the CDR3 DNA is TGTGCCAGTAGTGCCGGACTAGCGGGAGGGTACGAG.

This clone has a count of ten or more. The CDR3 bases that were read are TGTGCCAGCAGTACTGGCACAGGGGGCAGCACAGATACG. Protein product: CASSTGTGGSTDT. The complete CDR3 protein is CASSTGTGGSTDTQYF. J is TRBJ2-3 and V is TRBV6-2 or TRBV6-3; TRBD1 aligns across 9 bases. The read terminates 3 residues before the CDR3 end, so the remaining end is supplied by the germline J gene. CDR3 length: 16 amino acids. Unmatched junction bases numbered 6, after V lost 5 bases and J lost 0 bases. Germline loops: CDR1 MNHEY, CDR2 SVGEGT.